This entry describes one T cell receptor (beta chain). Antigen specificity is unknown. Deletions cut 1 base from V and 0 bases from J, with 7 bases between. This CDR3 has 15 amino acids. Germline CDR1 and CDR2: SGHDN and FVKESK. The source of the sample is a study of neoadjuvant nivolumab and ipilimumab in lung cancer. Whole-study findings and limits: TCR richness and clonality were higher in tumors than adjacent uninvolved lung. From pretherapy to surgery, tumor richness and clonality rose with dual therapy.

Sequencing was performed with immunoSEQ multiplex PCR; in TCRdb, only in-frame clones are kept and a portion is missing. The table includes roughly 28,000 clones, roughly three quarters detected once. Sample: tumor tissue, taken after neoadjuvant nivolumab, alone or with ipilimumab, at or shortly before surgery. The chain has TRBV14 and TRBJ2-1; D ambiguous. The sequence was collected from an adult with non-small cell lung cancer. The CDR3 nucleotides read TGTGCCAGCAGCCAAGTCGGGTACTCCTACAATGAGCAGTTCTTC. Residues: CASSQVGYSYNEQFF.